These 23 T cell receptor beta chains came from one sample sequenced in a study of CD8+ T cells in alopecia areata. cDNA prepared by RNA extraction and subsequent reverse transcription served as the template for sequencing. TCRdb keeps only in-frame clones here, not all; method: immunoSEQ multiplex PCR. Of about 140,000 clones listed, roughly 62% are singletons. The sample was CD4+ T cells sorted from blood, taken at week 0. These receptors all stem from a human donor with alopecia areata.

This chain connects TRBV6-5 to TRBJ2-3; 10 bases match TRBD2. Germline V gene data show CDR1 as MNHEY and CDR2 as SVGAGI. The CDR3 is 15 amino acids. V lost 6 bases to trimming and J lost 0 bases; unmatched junction nucleotides: 3. CDR3: CASRPGLASTDTQYF. CDR3 in DNA: TGTGCCAGCAGACCGGGACTAGCGAGCACAGATACGCAGTATTTT.

CDR3 bases: TGTGCCAGCTCACCACTACCGGACGGAGACCTCTCGATCTACACCTTC. Translated: CASSPLPDGDLSIYTF. The V call is TRBV18, the J call TRBJ1-2; no definite D call. Trimming removed 1 base at V and 10 bases at J, with 22 bases between. The CDR3 is made up of 16 amino acids. CDR1 and CDR2 from the germline V gene are KGHSH and LQKENI. Using reference TRBV18 and TRBJ1-2 for the parts outside the CDR3, the full variable domain is NAGVMQNPRHLVRRRGQEARLRCSPMKGHSHVYWYRQLPEEGLKFMVYLQKENIIDESGMPKERFSAEFPKEGPSILRIQQVVRGDSAAYFCASSPLPDGDLSIYTFGSGTRLTVV.

The chain combines TRBV25-1 with TRBJ1-4; perhaps TRBD1 as D (6 bases). Trimming took 11 bases from V and 5 from J, leaving 15 bases between them. CDR3 length: 13 amino acids. Germline CDR1 MGHDK, CDR2 SYGVNS. The CDR3 DNA reads as TGTGCCGAGACCGGGACATCGAATGAAAAACTGTTTTTT. Encoded protein: CAETGTSNEKLFF. Complete variable domain (other parts from reference TRBV25-1 and TRBJ1-4): EADIYQTPRYLVIGTGKKITLECSQTMGHDKMYWYQQDPGMELHLIHYSYGVNSTEKGDLSSESTVSRIRTEHFPLTLESARPSHTSQYLCAETGTSNEKLFFGSGTQLSVL.

The chain uses TRBV7-2 and TRBJ2-7, with TRBD1 identical over 10 bases. V lost 5 bases and J lost 5; bases outside the gene matches: 9. Germline CDR1 is SGHTA and CDR2 is FQGNSA. The CDR3 sequence is 15 residues long. As DNA, the CDR3 is TGTGCCAGCAGCACGCGGACAGGGGGGACGAACGAGCAGTACTTC. Encoded protein: CASSTRTGGTNEQYF.

The chain couples TRBV25-1 to TRBJ2-7, with 8 bases fitting TRBD1. Germline lookup yields CDR1 MGHDK and CDR2 SYGVNS. The CDR3 runs 13 residues. J was trimmed by 3 bases and V by 10 bases; bases with no gene match: 8. The DNA of the CDR3 is TGTGCCACCCTAGGACAGGGACACTACGAGCAGTACTTC. Protein: CATLGQGHYEQYF.

The table lists this clone with a few counts. The chain combines TRBV29-1 with TRBJ2-7, with 7 bases fitting TRBD1. The CDR3 sequence is 13 residues long. V shed 4 bases, J shed 2 bases, and the junction held 5 bases outside the gene matches. Germline V gives CDR1 SQVTM, CDR2 ANQGSEA. CDR3 residues: CSVGGGLTYEQYF. Here the CDR3 DNA reads TGCAGCGTTGGAGGGGGCTTGACCTACGAGCAGTACTTC.

This clone has more than one count but fewer than ten. The same CDR3 is also encoded by other DNA sequences in this sample. CDR3 bases: TGCAGCGTCGCAGGGGCTAACCAGCCCCAGCATTTT. Translating gives CSVAGANQPQHF. J is TRBJ1-5 and V is TRBV29-1, with D maybe TRBD1 (6 bases). Trimming left V 6 bases short and J 7 bases short, with 13 bases between. CDR1 and CDR2 from the germline V gene are SQVTM and ANQGSEA. CDR3 length: 12 amino acids.

The chain couples TRBV5-1 to TRBJ2-5; D may be TRBD2 (5 bases). The CDR3 length is 14 residues. With 0 bases removed from V and 2 bases from J, the gap between germline ends came to 8 bases. Germline CDR1 is SGHRS and CDR2 is YFSETQ. CDR3 DNA sequence: TGCGCCAGCAGCTTGGGCAGACTACAAGAGACCCAGTACTTC. Protein sequence: CASSLGRLQETQYF.

The CDR3 DNA sequence: TGTGCCTGGAAGGTCGGGGGGCCGGCCACAGATACGCAGTATTTT. Residues: CAWKVGGPATDTQYF. This sequence joins TRBV30 and TRBJ2-3, with D tentatively TRBD2 (7 bases). CDR1 is GTSNPN and CDR2 is SVGIG in the germline V gene (reference sequence). CDR3 length: 15 amino acids. Deletions cut 4 bases from V and 2 bases from J, with 16 bases between.

The chain employs TRBV18 and TRBJ2-3; possibly TRBD2 for D (5 bases). Trimming took 2 bases from V and 7 from J, leaving 13 bases between them. The CDR3 is 14 residues long. Germline V gives CDR1 KGHSH, CDR2 LQKENI. CDR3 region: CASSPDYGGYTQYF. DNA for the CDR3: TGTGCCAGCTCACCAGACTACGGAGGATATACGCAGTATTTT.

J is TRBJ2-7 and V is TRBV30; TRBD1 aligns across 8 bases. The CDR3 length is 14 residues. Germline-derived CDR1 and CDR2 are GTSNPN and SVGIG (reference sequence). With 5 bases clipped from V and 4 bases from J, the junction kept 10 bases outside the gene matches. The chain's CDR3 is CAWGGQGTYYEQYF. DNA of the CDR3: TGTGCCTGGGGTGGACAGGGCACTTATTACGAGCAGTACTTC.

V and J are TRBV7-9 and TRBJ2-3; D not resolved. The germline V gene encodes CDR1 SEHNR and CDR2 FQNEAQ (reference sequence). V was shortened by 3 bases and J by 2 bases, with 9 bases between the two germline ends. The CDR3 spans 14 residues. CDR3 sequence reads: CASSFTSNTDTQYF. CDR3 bases: TGTGCCAGCAGCTTCACATCTAACACAGATACGCAGTATTTT.

V and J are TRBV23-1 and TRBJ2-5; 10 positions agree with TRBD1. Being an ORF, TRBV23-1 has a function that is uncertain. CDR3 size: 16 residues. The V and J ends lost 2 bases and 3 bases, in that order; junction bases with no gene match: 6. The CDR3, as DNA: TGCGCCAGCAGTCAAGCGGACAGGGGGAGTGAAGAGACCCAGTACTTC. Residues: CASSQADRGSEETQYF.

J is TRBJ1-2 and V is TRBV6-6, with D hard to call. Trimming removed 6 bases at V and 3 bases at J, with 14 bases between. Germline values: CDR1 MNHNY, CDR2 SVGAGI (reference sequence). The CDR3 consists of 14 residues. The CDR3 DNA reads TGTGCCAGCAGACGATCCTGGGGTGACTATGGCTACACCTTC. This translates into CASRRSWGDYGYTF.

The chain joins TRBV20-1 to TRBJ2-3; D not resolved. CDR3 size: 10 residues. CDR1 is DFQATT, CDR2 SNEGSKA, per germline (reference sequence). V dropped 6 bases and J dropped 10 bases, with 11 bases sitting between them. As DNA, the CDR3 is TGCAGTGCCGGCTCTGCACCGCAGTATTTT. As protein: CSAGSAPQYF.

The rearrangement links TRBV2 to TRBJ2-3; no reliable D call. The CDR3 covers 14 residues. The germline V and J ends were trimmed by 2 bases and 0 bases, with 6 bases remaining between them. Germline values: CDR1 SNHLY, CDR2 FYNNEI. CDR3 region: CASSEMGSTDTQYF. For the CDR3, the DNA is TGTGCCAGCAGTGAAATGGGCAGCACAGATACGCAGTATTTT. Full variable domain (outside the CDR3, taken from reference TRBV2 and TRBJ2-3): EPEVTQTPSHQVTQMGQEVILRCVPISNHLYFYWYRQILGQKVEFLVSFYNNEISEKSEIFDDQFSVERPDGSNFTLKIRSTKLEDSAMYFCASSEMGSTDTQYFGPGTRLTVL.

The V call is TRBV30, the J call TRBJ2-7; 8 bases match TRBD1. V trimming: 4 bases; J trimming: 3 bases; junction bases outside the gene matches: 5. Germline V gene data show CDR1 as GTSNPN and CDR2 as SVGIG (reference sequence). The length of the CDR3 is 13 residues. CDR3 bases: TGTGCCTGGATCCGGACAGGGATCTACGAGCAGTACTTC. Residues: CAWIRTGIYEQYF.

The chain uses TRBV30 and TRBJ1-2, with D perhaps matching TRBD1 (5 bases). V dropped 0 bases and J dropped 4 bases, with 21 bases sitting between them. Germline loops: CDR1 GTSNPN, CDR2 SVGIG (reference sequence). This CDR3 region has 17 residues. The DNA of the CDR3 is TGTGCCTGGAGTGTGCAGGGATTACAGGTGACCCCCTATGGCTACACCTTC. Translation: CAWSVQGLQVTPYGYTF.

This clone has just a few counts. This chain uses TRBV7-2 with TRBJ1-3; D gene unclear. This CDR3 is built from 15 residues. Trimming removed 5 bases from V and 0 bases from J, with 11 bases in between. Germline V CDR1 and CDR2: SGHTA, FQGNSA. CDR3 sequence: CASSHYTASGNTIYF. CDR3 DNA: TGTGCCAGCAGCCATTATACGGCCTCTGGAAACACCATATATTTT. Complete variable domain (other parts from reference TRBV7-2 and TRBJ1-3): GAGVSQSPSNKVTEKGKDVELRCDPISGHTALYWYRQSLGQGLEFLIYFQGNSAPDKSGLPSDRFSAERTGGSVSTLTIQRTQQEDSAVYLCASSHYTASGNTIYFGEGSWLTVV.

The chain links TRBV29-1 to TRBJ2-2, with a tentative D call TRBD2 (5 bases). Trimming took off 7 bases at V and 7 bases at J, with 16 bases between the two ends. The CDR3 extends over 13 amino acids. Germline assignment: CDR1 SQVTM and CDR2 ANQGSEA. The DNA for the CDR3 is TGCAGCGCGCCCGTCGGGGTAGTCGGGGAGCTGTTTTTT. This translates into CSAPVGVVGELFF.

This clone was seen a single time. The junction differs from germline at one of its ends, possibly a read error. The chain combines TRBV27 with TRBJ1-6; TRBD1 aligns across 8 bases. The CDR3 covers 18 residues. Germline V CDR1 and CDR2: MNHEY, SMNVEV (reference sequence). The CDR3: CASSFLIGTGGYNSPLHF. The CDR3 bases are TGTGCCAGCAGTTTCTTGATCGGGACAGGCGGATATAACTCACCCCTCCACTTT.

The CDR3 DNA is TGTGCCATCAGCACAGGGGAGGCTGGCTACACCTTC. Its translation: CAISTGEAGYTF. The chain couples TRBV10-3 to TRBJ1-2; 7 nucleotides match TRBD1. Germline CDR1 reads ENHRY; CDR2 reads SYGVKD. The length of the CDR3 is 12 residues. J was trimmed by 7 bases and V by 6 bases; bases with no gene match: 5.

This clone was recorded a few times. The genes are TRBV29-1 and TRBJ2-3; TRBD1 is a possible D gene (5 bases). The CDR3 covers 14 residues. CDR1 SQVTM and CDR2 ANQGSEA come from the germline V gene. Trimming cost V 2 bases and J 1 base, with 10 bases left between them. The CDR3 nucleotides are TGCAGCGTTGAACTGCAGACAGGCACAGATACGCAGTATTTT. Amino acids: CSVELQTGTDTQYF.